The clone carrying this TCR beta chain was picked up many times. To make TCR beta libraries, researchers used iRepertoire HTBI primers and Arm-PCR of CDR3 regions. TCRdb itself ran the multiplex PCR reads through MiXCR, one entry per CDR3 protein. Altogether 520,000 or so distinct CDR3 sequences are present, about 12% being singletons, with the ten largest covering around 9.3%. The data were obtained in a study of regulatory T cells in long-lasting Graves disease. V lost 7 bases and J lost 7, with 16 bases in between. Germline V gene lookup returns CDR1 LNHDA and CDR2 SQIVND (reference sequence). The CDR3 has 14 residues. Sample time point: newly diagnosed GD, antithyroid drugs for less than 3 months. Making the TCR library involved RNA that had been extracted from PBMCs. Another study also made use of these data, one on T cells in Graves' hyperthyroidism and ophthalmopathy. That paper adds: The primer set for the first-round RT-PCR of the TCR CDR3 was HTBI. Most clonotypes expanded in the thyroid (above 0.001) were also present in blood.

The sequences come from peripheral blood mononuclear cells (PBMCs), collected at new diagnosis, from a patient treated with antithyroid drugs. This clonotype was sampled from a woman aged 30 to 39 with Graves disease. V and J are TRBV19 and TRBJ1-4; D not resolved. The CDR3 loop reads CASKSRTQVEKLFF. The DNA for the CDR3 is TGTGCCAGTAAATCCCGGACCCAAGTTGAAAAACTGTTTTTT.